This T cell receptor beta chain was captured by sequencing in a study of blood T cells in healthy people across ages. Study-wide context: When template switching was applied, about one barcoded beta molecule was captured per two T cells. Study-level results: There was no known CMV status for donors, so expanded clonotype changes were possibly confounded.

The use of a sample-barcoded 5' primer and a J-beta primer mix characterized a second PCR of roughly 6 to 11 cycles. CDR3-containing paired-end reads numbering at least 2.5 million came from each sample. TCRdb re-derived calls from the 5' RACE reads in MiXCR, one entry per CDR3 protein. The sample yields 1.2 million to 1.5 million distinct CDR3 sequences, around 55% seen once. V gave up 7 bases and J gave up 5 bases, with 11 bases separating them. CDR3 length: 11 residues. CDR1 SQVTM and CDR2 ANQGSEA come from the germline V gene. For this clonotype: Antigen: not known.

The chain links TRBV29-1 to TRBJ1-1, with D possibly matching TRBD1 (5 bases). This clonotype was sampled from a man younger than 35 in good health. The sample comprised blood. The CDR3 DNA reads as TGCAGCGACGGTCAGGGAACTGAAGCTTTCTTT. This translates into CSDGQGTEAFF.